This is a list of T cell receptor beta chains from one sample in a study of shared clonotypes between healthy human individuals. The protocol was immunoSEQ multiplex PCR, while the TCRdb copy is restricted to in-frame clones and leaves out a portion. Of about 2.4 million clones listed, under 95% are singletons. Source material: naive CD4+ T cells from PBMCs. The receptors stem from a man younger than 35 in good health. Some clones in this sample may be carry-over from other donors' samples. Both conserved end residues are part of each CDR3. The D gene is left open where the match is weak.

J | V | D | DNA | CDR3
TRBJ1-1 | TRBV5-4 | NA | TGTGCCAGCAGCTTGATGGTACAGGACACTGAAGCTTTCTTT | CASSLMVQDTEAFF
TRBJ2-1 | TRBV7-3 | NA | TGTGCCAGCAGCTTAATCCCGGCTCTTAGGGCCAATGAGCAGTTCTTC | CASSLIPALRANEQFF
TRBJ2-7 | TRBV18 | NA | TGTGCCAGCTCACCAAAGTTAAGGGACGGGACCTACGAGCAGTACTTC | CASSPKLRDGTYEQYF
TRBJ1-2 | TRBV28 | TRBD1 | TGTGCCAGCCTTTTAAGGACAGGTCAGAACTATGGCTACACCTTC | CASLLRTGQNYGYTF
TRBJ2-7 | TRBV27 | TRBD2 | TGTGCCAGCAGTTTATCGACGGGAGGTTTTACCGAGCAGTACTTC | CASSLSTGGFTEQYF
TRBJ2-2 | TRBV6-1 | NA | TGTGCCAGCAGTGAATTAGGGGGAGTAGTGGGGGAGCTGTTTTTT | CASSELGGVVGELFF
TRBJ1-5 | TRBV4-3 | NA | TGCGCCAGCAGCCAAGACACCTACGAACAGCCCCAGCATTTT | CASSQDTYEQPQHF
TRBJ2-1 | TRBV2 | NA | TGTGCCAGCAGTTTTGTCGAGAATGAGCAGTTCTTC | CASSFVENEQFF
TRBJ1-5 | TRBV6-1 | TRBD1 | TGTGCCAGCAGTGAATCTGGACAGGGGGCGCGGGGCAATCAGCCCCAGCATTTT | CASSESGQGARGNQPQHF
TRBJ2-1 | TRBV7-3 | TRBD2 | TGTGCCAGCAGCTTGATAGCGGGAAATCCCCATGAGCAGTTCTTC | CASSLIAGNPHEQFF
TRBJ2-7 | TRBV5-1 | NA | TGCGCCAGCAGCCGAGTAGGGGGCGAGCAGTACTTC | CASSRVGGEQYF
TRBJ1-3 | TRBV5-5 | NA | TGTGCCAGCAGCTTGCTTCCAGGGGAGATTCGAAACACCATATATTTT | CASSLLPGEIRNTIYF